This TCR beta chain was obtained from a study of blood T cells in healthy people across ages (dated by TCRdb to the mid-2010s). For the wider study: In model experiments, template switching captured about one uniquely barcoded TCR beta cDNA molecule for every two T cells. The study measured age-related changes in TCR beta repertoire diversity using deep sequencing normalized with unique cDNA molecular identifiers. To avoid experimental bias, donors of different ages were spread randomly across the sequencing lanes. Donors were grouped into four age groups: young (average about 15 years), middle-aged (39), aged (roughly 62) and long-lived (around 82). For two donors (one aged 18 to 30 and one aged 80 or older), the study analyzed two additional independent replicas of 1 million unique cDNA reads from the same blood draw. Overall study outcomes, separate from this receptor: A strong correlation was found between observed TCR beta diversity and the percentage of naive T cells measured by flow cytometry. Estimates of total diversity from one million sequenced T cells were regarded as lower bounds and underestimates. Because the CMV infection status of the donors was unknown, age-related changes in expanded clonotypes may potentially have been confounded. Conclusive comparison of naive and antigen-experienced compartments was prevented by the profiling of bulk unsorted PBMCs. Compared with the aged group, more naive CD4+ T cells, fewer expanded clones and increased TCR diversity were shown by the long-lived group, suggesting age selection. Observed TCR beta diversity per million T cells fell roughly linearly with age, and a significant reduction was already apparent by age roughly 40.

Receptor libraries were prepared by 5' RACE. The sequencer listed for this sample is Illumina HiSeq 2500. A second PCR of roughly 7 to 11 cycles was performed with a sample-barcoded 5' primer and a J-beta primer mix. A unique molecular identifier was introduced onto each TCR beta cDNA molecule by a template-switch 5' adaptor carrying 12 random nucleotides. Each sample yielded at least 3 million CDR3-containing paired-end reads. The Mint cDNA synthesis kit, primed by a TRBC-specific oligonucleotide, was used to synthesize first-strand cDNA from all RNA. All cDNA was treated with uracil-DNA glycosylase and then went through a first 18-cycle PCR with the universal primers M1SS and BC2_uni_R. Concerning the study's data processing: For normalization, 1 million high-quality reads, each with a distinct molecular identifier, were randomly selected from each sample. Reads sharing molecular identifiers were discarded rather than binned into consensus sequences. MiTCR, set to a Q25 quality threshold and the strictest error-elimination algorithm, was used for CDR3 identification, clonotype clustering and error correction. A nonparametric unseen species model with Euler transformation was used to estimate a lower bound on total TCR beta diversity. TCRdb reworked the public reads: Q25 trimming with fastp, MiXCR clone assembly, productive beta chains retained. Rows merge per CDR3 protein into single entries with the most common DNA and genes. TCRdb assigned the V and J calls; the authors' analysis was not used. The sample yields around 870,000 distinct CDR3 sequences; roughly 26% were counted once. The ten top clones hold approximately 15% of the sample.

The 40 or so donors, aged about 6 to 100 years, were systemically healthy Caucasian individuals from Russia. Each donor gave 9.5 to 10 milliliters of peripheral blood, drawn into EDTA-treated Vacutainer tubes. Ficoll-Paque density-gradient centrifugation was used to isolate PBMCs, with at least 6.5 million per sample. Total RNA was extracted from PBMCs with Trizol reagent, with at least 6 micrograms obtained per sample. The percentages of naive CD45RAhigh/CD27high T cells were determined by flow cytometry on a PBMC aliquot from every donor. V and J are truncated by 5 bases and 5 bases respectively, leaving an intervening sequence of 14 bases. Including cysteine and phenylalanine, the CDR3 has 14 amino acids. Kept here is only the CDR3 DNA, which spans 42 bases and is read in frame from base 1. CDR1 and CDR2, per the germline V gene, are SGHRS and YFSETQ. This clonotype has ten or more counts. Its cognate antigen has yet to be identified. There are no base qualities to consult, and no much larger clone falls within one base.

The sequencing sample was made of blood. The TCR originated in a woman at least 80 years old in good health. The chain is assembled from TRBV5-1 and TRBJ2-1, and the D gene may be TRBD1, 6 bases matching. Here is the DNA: TGCGCCAGCAGGAGGGGACAACAAGACAATGAGCAGTTCTTC. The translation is CASRRGQQDNEQFF.